These 8 T cell receptor beta chains were all obtained from the same sample, sequenced in a study of blood T cell repertoires in COVID-19. The protocol was immunoSEQ multiplex PCR, while the TCRdb copy is restricted to in-frame clones and leaves out a portion. The table includes some 70,000 clones, around 70% detected once. Specimen: peripheral blood. These receptors originate from a man in his sixties with acute or convalescent COVID-19.

This clone was counted a few times. The chain joins TRBV2 to TRBJ1-6; possibly TRBD1 for D (6 bases). The CDR3 length is 16 residues. Germline CDR1 SNHLY, CDR2 FYNNEI. Trimming cost V 6 bases and J 6 bases, with 18 bases left between them. CDR3 sequence: CASSPLGPGANSPLHF. The CDR3 coding sequence is TGTGCCAGCAGCCCACTGGGGCCAGGGGCTAATTCACCCCTCCACTTT.

This chain uses TRBV18 with TRBJ2-2; D is undetermined. The CDR3 loop spans 15 amino acids. From germline, CDR1 is KGHSH and CDR2 LQKENI. V dropped 0 bases and J dropped 0 bases, with 5 bases sitting between them. The DNA of the CDR3 is TGTGCCAGCTCACCACCCTTTCCGAACACCGGGGAGCTGTTTTTT. Translation: CASSPPFPNTGELFF.

The chain employs TRBV6-5 and TRBJ2-2; maybe TRBD2 (5 bases). Trimming removed 7 bases at V and 0 bases at J, with 9 bases between. The germline gives CDR1 MNHEY, CDR2 SVGAGI. This CDR3 is built from 14 residues. The CDR3 nucleotides read TGTGCCAGCAAGCGAGCGGCGAACACCGGGGAGCTGTTTTTT. Translation gives CASKRAANTGELFF.

This chain uses TRBV10-2 with TRBJ2-5; 14 nucleotides agree with TRBD2. With 6 bases clipped from V and 5 bases from J, the junction kept 11 bases outside the gene matches. CDR1 and CDR2 from the germline V gene are WSHSY and SAAADI. This CDR3 contains 17 residues. The CDR3 loop is CASRKTSGGAVAETQYF. In nucleotides, the CDR3 is TGCGCCAGCAGAAAGACTAGCGGGGGGGCGGTAGCTGAGACCCAGTACTTC.

The V call is TRBV11-3, the J call TRBJ2-3; TRBD2 agrees at 11 bases. The trim removed 2 bases at V and 3 bases at J, leaving 7 bases unmatched. The CDR3 sequence is 17 residues long. In germline, CDR1 is SGHNT, CDR2 YENEEA. DNA for the CDR3: TGTGCCAGCAGCTTACCCCCTAGCGGGGGGCTAACAGATACGCAGTATTTT. This translates into CASSLPPSGGLTDTQYF.

The V gene is TRBV7-3, the J gene TRBJ2-3; D ambiguous. This CDR3 is 13 amino acids long. Germline V gene lookup returns CDR1 SGHTA and CDR2 FQGTGA. The ends were cut back, 4 bases at V and 5 bases at J, with 10 bases in the middle. In DNA, the CDR3 is TGTGCCAGCAGCTCCTCGACGGGAGATACGCAGTATTTT. It specifies CASSSSTGDTQYF.

CDR3 in DNA: TGTGCCACCAAAGACAGGGGTCGAGATACGCAGTATTTT. It translates to CATKDRGRDTQYF. This rearrangement joins TRBV24-1 to TRBJ2-3; 8 bases line up with TRBD1. The V gene end was trimmed by 8 bases and the J gene end by 5 bases; junction bases not matched to a gene: 5. Germline V gene data show CDR1 as KGHDR and CDR2 as SFDVKD. The CDR3 contains 13 residues.

The V call is TRBV19, the J call TRBJ1-1, with D uncertain. The CDR3 consists of 13 residues. Trimming shortened V by 6 bases and J by 1 base, and 9 bases separated the two germline ends. The germline CDR1 and CDR2 sequences are LNHDA and SQIVND (reference sequence). The CDR3 DNA sequence: TGTGCCAGTAGCCCGACGGGGAACACTGAAGCTTTCTTT. It is translated as CASSPTGNTEAFF.